The next 9 T cell receptor beta chains were all read from a single sample in a study of beta chain features in type 1 diabetes. Expressed TCRB transcripts were sequenced because the entire RNA isolate underwent reverse transcription. TCRdb's table, derived via immunoSEQ multiplex PCR, lists solely in-frame clones and lacks some. The sample gives around 430,000 clones, roughly 30% of which show up once; roughly 0.06% is in the top ten. The specimen sequenced was naive CD4+ T cells from blood. The receptors originated from a young man in good health.

The chain carries TRBV30 and TRBJ1-2; weak D call: TRBD1 (5 bases). The length of the CDR3 is 13 residues. V was cut by 4 bases and J by 2 bases, with 11 bases left in between. CDR1 is GTSNPN, CDR2 SVGIG, per germline (reference sequence). In DNA, the CDR3 is TGTGCCTGGAACGGGGGAGCGAACTATGGCTACACCTTC. Translating it yields CAWNGGANYGYTF.

The chain recombines TRBV9 with TRBJ2-2, with TRBD2 identical over 7 bases. CDR1 SGDLS and CDR2 YYNGEE come from the germline V gene. The CDR3 has 16 amino acids. Losses at the gene ends were 3 bases for V and 2 bases for J; bases not matched to a gene: 7. DNA for the CDR3: TGTGCCAGCAGCGGACAGACTAGCTATAACACCGGGGAGCTGTTTTTT. Encoded protein: CASSGQTSYNTGELFF. The full variable domain, its missing parts supplied by reference TRBV9 and TRBJ2-2, is DSGVTQTPKHLITATGQRVTLRCSPRSGDLSVYWYQQSLDQGLQFLIQYYNGEERAKGNILERFSAQQFPDLHSELNLSSLELGDSALYFCASSGQTSYNTGELFFGEGSRLTVL.

The chain uses TRBV28 and TRBJ2-5, with D possibly being TRBD1 or TRBD2 (5 bases each). The V and J ends lost 4 bases and 2 bases respectively, with 11 bases between them. The CDR3 length is 14 residues. Looked up from germline, CDR1 is MDHEN and CDR2 is SYDVKM. The CDR3 reads CASSSPGPQETQYF. The CDR3 bases are TGTGCCAGCAGTTCCCCGGGACCGCAAGAGACCCAGTACTTC.

J is TRBJ1-3 and V is TRBV11-2; D may be TRBD1 (6 bases). The germline V gene has CDR1 SGHAT and CDR2 FQNNGV. The V end lost 5 bases, the J end lost 10 bases, and 12 bases lay between the germline ends. The CDR3 length is 12 residues. The CDR3 sequence: CASSLDSGTIYF. CDR3 bases: TGTGCCAGCAGCCTGGACAGTGGTACCATATATTTT.

The V and J genes are TRBV5-1 and TRBJ2-7; perhaps TRBD1 as D (7 bases). Germline lookup yields CDR1 SGHRS and CDR2 YFSETQ. Between the trimmed V and J ends, which lost 4 bases and 6 bases, there was a span of 20 bases. CDR3 length: 15 amino acids. The CDR3: CASSGGPGTAGEQYF. The CDR3 DNA is TGCGCCAGCAGCGGGGGGCCCGGGACAGCAGGCGAGCAGTACTTC. The entire variable domain, with the rest obtained from reference TRBV5-1 and TRBJ2-7, is as follows: KAGVTQTPRYLIKTRGQQVTLSCSPISGHRSVSWYQQTPGQGLQFLFEYFSETQRNKGNFPGRFSGRQFSNSRSEMNVSTLELGDSALYLCASSGGPGTAGEQYFGPGTRLTVT.

A few counts support this clone. This CDR3 is CASSPPGGAFF. DNA of the CDR3: TGTGCCAGCTCACCCCCGGGGGGAGCTTTCTTT. The chain couples TRBV18 to TRBJ1-1, with D perhaps matching TRBD1 (5 bases). V lost 3 bases, J lost 10 bases, and 9 bases lay in between. CDR1 is KGHSH, CDR2 LQKENI, per germline. The CDR3 extends over 11 amino acids.

This clone was found a few times. The chain recombines TRBV30 with TRBJ2-2; tentatively, D is TRBD1 (5 bases). The V gene lost 2 bases and the J gene lost 2 bases, with 12 bases spanning the gap. From germline, CDR1 is GTSNPN and CDR2 SVGIG (reference sequence). CDR3 size: 15 residues. CDR3 nucleotides: TGTGCCTGGAGTTTAGGGGCTACTAACACCGGGGAGCTGTTTTTT. Residues: CAWSLGATNTGELFF.

The CDR3 loop reads CASGPPDRGSYEQYF. CDR3 nucleotides: TGTGCCAGCGGACCTCCGGACAGGGGGTCCTACGAGCAGTACTTC. This chain connects TRBV7-2 to TRBJ2-7; 10 nucleotides align to TRBD1. This CDR3 region has 15 residues. CDR1 and CDR2 (germline): SGHTA, FQGNSA. Trimming at V came to 8 bases and at J to 1 base, leaving 8 bases not matched to a gene.

The gene calls are TRBV27 and TRBJ2-7, with TRBD2 matching over 7 bases. This CDR3 has 15 amino acids. The V segment lost 3 bases and the J segment 7 bases; nucleotides outside the gene matches: 12. The V gene's germline CDR1 is MNHEY and CDR2 SMNVEV (reference sequence). In nucleotides, the CDR3 is TGTGCCAGCAGTTTCGCCCCTAGCGGCACAAGGGAGCAGTACTTC. Protein product: CASSFAPSGTREQYF.